Presented here are 5 T cell receptor beta chains from one specimen sequenced in a study of cytomegalovirus exposure and HLA in healthy donors. Vbeta (60) and Jbeta (13) primers were used in the PCR. Produced via immunoSEQ multiplex PCR; TCRdb's table is partial and in-frame only. The sample records over 150,000 clones, around four fifths being singletons. The sequencing sample was made of PBMCs. Receptor source: a male donor in good health and CMV-seropositive.

The chain uses TRBV2 and TRBJ2-5; possibly TRBD2 for D (6 bases). The CDR3 length is 13 residues. The ends were cut back, 5 bases at V and 4 bases at J, with 11 bases in the middle. Per the germline V gene, CDR1 is SNHLY and CDR2 is FYNNEI. The CDR3 region has the DNA TGTGCCAGCAGTTCCGACGGGGGAGAGACCCAGTACTTC. Translating it yields CASSSDGGETQYF.

The chain has TRBV19 and TRBJ2-7; the match to TRBD1 covers 9 bases. The germline CDR1 and CDR2 sequences are LNHDA and SQIVND (reference sequence). CDR3 length: 15 amino acids. The J segment lost 5 bases and the V segment lost 3 bases, leaving 8 bases of the junction unmatched. The CDR3 region is CASSIWTGEKDEQYF. CDR3 DNA: TGTGCCAGTAGTATTTGGACAGGGGAAAAGGACGAGCAGTACTTC.

V and J are TRBV6-1 and TRBJ1-5, with 7 bases matching TRBD1. The CDR3 is made up of 14 amino acids. The V gene end was trimmed by 5 bases and the J gene end by 3 bases; junction bases not matched to a gene: 4. Germline assignment: CDR1 MNHNS and CDR2 SASEGT. The CDR3 DNA reads as TGTGCCAGCAGTTTCGGACAGGACAATCAGCCCCAGCATTTT. Translating gives CASSFGQDNQPQHF.

This clone is categorized as large (0.1 to 1%). This chain connects TRBV5-6 to TRBJ1-1; a weak D match, TRBD1 (6 bases). V was pared by 5 bases and J by 0 bases, with 17 bases between. Germline V lookup: CDR1 SGHDT, CDR2 YYEEEE. The CDR3 covers 16 residues. CDR3 bases: TGTGCCAGCAGGGACAGTTGGCTTCCTTTGAACACTGAAGCTTTCTTT. Its protein is CASRDSWLPLNTEAFF.

The V gene is TRBV6-1, the J gene TRBJ2-3; perhaps TRBD2 as D (6 bases). The CDR3 is made up of 14 amino acids. Trimming left V 7 bases short and J 2 bases short, with 13 bases between. Per germline, CDR1 MNHNS and CDR2 SASEGT. CDR3 DNA sequence: TGTGCCAGCACTTGGGACTTACCCACAGATACGCAGTATTTT. Amino acids: CASTWDLPTDTQYF.